Sequencing of this T cell receptor (beta chain) was carried out in a study of patients and donors after allogeneic stem cell transplantation. TCRdb reanalysed the RT-PCR reads using MiXCR and keeps one entry per CDR3 protein. Of fewer than 200,000 distinct CDR3 sequences in the sample, roughly 31% were seen once. Sequenced sample: blood, either unsorted or a sorted T cell fraction (not recorded which). The TCR comes from a human donor who was either an allogeneic HSCT recipient or a stem cell or donor lymphocyte infusion donor (not recorded which). It is not recorded whose cells these are; they may come from a transplant donor.

Written as DNA, the CDR3 is TGTGCCAGCAGCTTAGCCTCAGGAGGGGTCTATGGCTACACCTTC. It encodes CASSLASGGVYGYTF. The chain recombines TRBV7-9 with TRBJ1-2, with a tentative D call TRBD1 (5 bases). Germline CDR1 SEHNR, CDR2 FQNEAQ (reference sequence). This CDR3 region has 15 residues. The ends were cut back, 0 bases at V and 4 bases at J, with 12 bases in the middle. Supplemented by reference TRBV7-9 and TRBJ1-2, the full variable domain reads DTGVSQNPRHKITKRGQNVTFRCDPISEHNRLYWYRQTLGQGPEFLTYFQNEAQLEKSRLLSDRFSAERPKGSFSTLEIQRTEQGDSAMYLCASSLASGGVYGYTFGSGTRLTVV.